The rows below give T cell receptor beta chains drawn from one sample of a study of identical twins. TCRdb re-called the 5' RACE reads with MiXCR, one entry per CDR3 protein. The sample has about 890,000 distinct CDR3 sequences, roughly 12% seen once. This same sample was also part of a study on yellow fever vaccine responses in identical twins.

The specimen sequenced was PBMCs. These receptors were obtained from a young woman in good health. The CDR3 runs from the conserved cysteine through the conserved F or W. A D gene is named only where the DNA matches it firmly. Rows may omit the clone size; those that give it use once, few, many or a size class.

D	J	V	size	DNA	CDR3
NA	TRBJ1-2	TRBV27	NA	TGTGCCAGCAGCAACCTCCCCGGGCCCAAGGATGGCTACACCTTC	CASSNLPGPKDGYTF
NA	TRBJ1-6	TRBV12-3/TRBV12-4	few	TGTGCCAGCAGTTTATTTTATGATTCACCCCTCCACTTT	CASSLFYDSPLHF
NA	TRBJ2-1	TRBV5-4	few	TGTGCCAGCAGCTCCTCACTAGCCGATTCCTACAATGAGCAGTTCTTC	CASSSSLADSYNEQFF
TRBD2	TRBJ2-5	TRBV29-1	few	TGCGGAGCTAGCGGGCCCCAAGAGACCCAGTACTTC	CGASGPQETQYF
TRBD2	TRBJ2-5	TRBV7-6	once	TGTGCCAGCAGCTTGTGGACTAGCGGGGGTTTAGAGACCCAGTACTTC	CASSLWTSGGLETQYF
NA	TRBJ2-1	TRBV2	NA	TGTGCCAGCGCAGCTTACTCCTACAATGAGCAGTTCTTC	CASAAYSYNEQFF
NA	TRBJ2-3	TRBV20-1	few	TGCAGTGCCGTACGAGGTAGAGATACGCAGTATTTT	CSAVRGRDTQYF
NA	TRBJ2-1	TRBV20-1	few	TGCTGTGCCCCTAATACCCGGTGGGGGGATTCCTACAATGAGCAGTTCTTC	CCAPNTRWGDSYNEQFF
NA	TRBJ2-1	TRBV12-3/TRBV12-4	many	TGTGCCAGCAGGACACTAGTGGCTGAGCAGTTCTTC	CASRTLVAEQFF
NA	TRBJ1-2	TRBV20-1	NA	TGCAGTGCCGACAGGTCCCTTTCGGAGGGTGGCTACACCTTC	CSADRSLSEGGYTF
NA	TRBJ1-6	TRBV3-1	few	TGTGCCAGCAGCCGCCTGAACTCGGGGGGTCGTTCACCCCTCCACTTT	CASSRLNSGGRSPLHF
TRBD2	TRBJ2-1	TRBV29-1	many	TGCAGCGTATATGCGGGAGGCGACTCCTACAATGAGCAGTTCTTC	CSVYAGGDSYNEQFF
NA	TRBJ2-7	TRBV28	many	TGTGCCAGCAGTTTAGATCCCCGCTCCTACGAGCAGTACTTC	CASSLDPRSYEQYF
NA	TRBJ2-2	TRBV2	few	TGTGCCAGCAGTGAAGGTGGGGGAGGCACCGGGGAGCTGTTTTTT	CASSEGGGGTGELFF
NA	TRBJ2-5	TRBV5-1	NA	TGCGCCAGCAGCCAATACTCCCTTGTGCCAGAGACCCAGTACTTC	CASSQYSLVPETQYF
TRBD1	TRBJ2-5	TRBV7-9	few	TGTGCCAGCAGCTTCTCATGGGACAGGGAAGAGACCCAGTACTTC	CASSFSWDREETQYF
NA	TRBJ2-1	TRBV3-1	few	TGTGCCAGCAGCCATTCCCCCCGGGGTCACCATAAGCAGTTCTTC	CASSHSPRGHHKQFF
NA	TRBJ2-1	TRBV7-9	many	TGTGCCAGCAGCTTAGCGGGCGGAGTGGAGCAGTTCTTC	CASSLAGGVEQFF
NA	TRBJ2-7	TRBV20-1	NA	TGCAGTGCTAGAGTTGGCAGGGGTAACGAGCAGTACTTC	CSARVGRGNEQYF
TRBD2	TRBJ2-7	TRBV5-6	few	TGTGCCAGCAGCTCCAGCGGGGGAGCCTACGAGCAGTACTTC	CASSSSGGAYEQYF
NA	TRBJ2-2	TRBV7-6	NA	TGTGCCAGCAGACCGGAGAACACCGGGGAGCTGTTTTTT	CASRPENTGELFF
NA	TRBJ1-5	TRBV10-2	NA	TGCGCCAGCAGCAAAGGGGGGTGGAGGCCCCAGCATTTT	CASSKGGWRPQHF
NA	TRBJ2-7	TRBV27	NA	TGTGCCAGCAGTTTATTCGGGTCAGGGTCCTTCGAGCAGTACTTC	CASSLFGSGSFEQYF
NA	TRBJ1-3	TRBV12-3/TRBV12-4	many	TGTGCCAGCAGTTTATCTGGAAACACCATATATTTT	CASSLSGNTIYF
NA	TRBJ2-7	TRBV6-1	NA	TGTGCCGGGGGGGCCGCTCGCGAGCAGTACTTC	CAGGAAREQYF
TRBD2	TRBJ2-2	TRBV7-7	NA	TGTGCCAGCACCCCGGGGGGTGTGAGCACCGGGGAGCTGTTTTTT	CASTPGGVSTGELFF
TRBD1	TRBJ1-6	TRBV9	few	TGTGCCAGCAGCGTTTTAGGACAGGGGAATAATTCACCCCTCCACTTT	CASSVLGQGNNSPLHF
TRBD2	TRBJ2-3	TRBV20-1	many	TGCAGTGCTAGTAGGCTAGCGGTCACAGATACGCAGTATTTT	CSASRLAVTDTQYF
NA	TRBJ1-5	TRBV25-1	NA	TGTGCCAGCAGTAAATCGGGGGGGAATCAGCCCCAGCATTTT	CASSKSGGNQPQHF
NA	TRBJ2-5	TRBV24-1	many	TGTGCCACCAGCGGGATTCAAGAGACCCAGTACTTC	CATSGIQETQYF
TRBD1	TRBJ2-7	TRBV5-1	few	TGCGCCAGCAGCTTTACAGGGGGAAACTACGAGCAGTACTTC	CASSFTGGNYEQYF
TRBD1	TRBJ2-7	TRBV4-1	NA	TGCGCCAGCAGCTCGGGACAGGGAGAGTACGAGCAGTACTTC	CASSSGQGEYEQYF
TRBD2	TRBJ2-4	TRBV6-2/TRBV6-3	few	TGTGCCAGCAAAGCCGCCGGGACTACTATAGCCAAAAACATTCAGTACTTC	CASKAAGTTIAKNIQYF
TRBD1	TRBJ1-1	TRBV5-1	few	TGCGCCAGCAACCAGAGACAGGGTGAGCTCACTGAAGCTTTCTTT	CASNQRQGELTEAFF
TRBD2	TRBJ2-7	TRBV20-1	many	TGCAGTGCTAGAGGGGCTAGCGGCGCCTACGAGCAGTACTTC	CSARGASGAYEQYF
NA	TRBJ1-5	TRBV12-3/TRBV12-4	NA	TGTGCCAGCAGTTCCGTGTCGGGGAGTCAGCCCCAGCATTTT	CASSSVSGSQPQHF
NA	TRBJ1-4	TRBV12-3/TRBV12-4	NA	TGTGCCAGCAGTAACAGAAATAATGAAAAACTGTTTTTT	CASSNRNNEKLFF
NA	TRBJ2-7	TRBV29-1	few	TGCAGCGTTCGGAACAGAAACTACGAGCAGTACTTC	CSVRNRNYEQYF
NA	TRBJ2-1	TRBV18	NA	TGTGCCAGCTCGCAGGGAGGTGCGCGGGAGCAGTTCTTC	CASSQGGAREQFF
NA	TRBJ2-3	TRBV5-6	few	TGTGCCAGCAGCCCAGGCCTTCTCACTAATACGCAGTATTTT	CASSPGLLTNTQYF
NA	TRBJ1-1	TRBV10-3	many	TGTGCCATCAGTGAGTCCGGGCCAGTACAGCACACTGAAGCTTTCTTT	CAISESGPVQHTEAFF
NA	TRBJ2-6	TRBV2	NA	TGTGCCAGCAGTGTCCGTAGGGGGTCAGGGGCCAACGTCCTGACTTTC	CASSVRRGSGANVLTF
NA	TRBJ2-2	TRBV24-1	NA	TGTGCCACCCACGGGAGGAACACCGGGGAGCTGTTTTTT	CATHGRNTGELFF
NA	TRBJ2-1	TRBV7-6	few	TGTGCCAGCAGCTTAAAAGTGGGCGGAGTCGGGAATGAGCAGTTCTTC	CASSLKVGGVGNEQFF
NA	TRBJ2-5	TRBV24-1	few	TGTGCCACCAGTGACCTGTTCGGGACCCAGTACTTC	CATSDLFGTQYF
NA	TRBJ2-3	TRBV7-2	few	TGTGCCAGCAGCACTAGGGACAGCACAGATACGCAGTATTTT	CASSTRDSTDTQYF
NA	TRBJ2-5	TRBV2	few	TGTGCCAGCAGTGTCGACCAGAGGGGGACCCAGTACTTC	CASSVDQRGTQYF
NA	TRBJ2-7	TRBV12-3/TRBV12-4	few	TGTGCCAGCAGTTTCTGGGCAGATACCTACGAGCAGTACTTC	CASSFWADTYEQYF
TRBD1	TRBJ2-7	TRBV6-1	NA	TGTGCCAGCAGGACAGGGTCGGGAAATCCCTACGAGCAGTACTTC	CASRTGSGNPYEQYF
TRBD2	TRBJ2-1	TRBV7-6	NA	TGTGCCAGCAGCTTAGGCGGGGGTCCCTTCAATGAGCAGTTCTTC	CASSLGGGPFNEQFF
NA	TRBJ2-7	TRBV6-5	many	TGTGCCAGCAGCTGGGGGAACGAGCAGTACTTC	CASSWGNEQYF
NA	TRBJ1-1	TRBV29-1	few	TGCAGCAGCGGGGACACCCCGAACACTGAAGCTTTCTTT	CSSGDTPNTEAFF
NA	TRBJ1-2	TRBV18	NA	TGTGCCAGCTCACCACCTGTGTGGAGCTATGGCTACACCTTC	CASSPPVWSYGYTF
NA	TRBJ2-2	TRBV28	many	TGTGCCAGCAAGAAGGGATCGAACACCGGGGAGCTGTTTTTT	CASKKGSNTGELFF
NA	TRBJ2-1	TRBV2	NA	TGTGCCAGCAGTGATTCCCCAGGATACAATGAGCAGTTCTTC	CASSDSPGYNEQFF
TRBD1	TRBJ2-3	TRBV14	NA	TGTGCCAGCAGCCACCCGGGACAGGGACGGAAGGGGACAGATACGCAGTATTTT	CASSHPGQGRKGTDTQYF
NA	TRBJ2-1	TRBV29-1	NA	TGCAGCGTTGAAGACTACGACCCGGGAGCTGATGAGCAGTTCTTC	CSVEDYDPGADEQFF
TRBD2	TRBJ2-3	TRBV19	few	TGTGCCAGTAGTAGGGCTAGCGGTTACACAGATACGCAGTATTTT	CASSRASGYTDTQYF